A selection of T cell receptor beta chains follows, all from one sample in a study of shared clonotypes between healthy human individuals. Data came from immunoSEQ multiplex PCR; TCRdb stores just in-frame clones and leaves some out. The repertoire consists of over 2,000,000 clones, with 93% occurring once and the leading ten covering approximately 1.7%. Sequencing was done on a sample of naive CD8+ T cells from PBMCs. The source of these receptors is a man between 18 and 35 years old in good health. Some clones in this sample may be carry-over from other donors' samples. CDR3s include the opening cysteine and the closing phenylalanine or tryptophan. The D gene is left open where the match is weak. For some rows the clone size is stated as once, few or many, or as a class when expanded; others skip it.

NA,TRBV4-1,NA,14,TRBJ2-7,TGCGCCAGCAGCCAAAATACAGGATCCTACGAGCAGTACTTC,CASSQNTGSYEQYF
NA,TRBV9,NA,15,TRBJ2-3,TGTGCCAGCAGCCTACGATCCGGGACGACCGATACGCAGTATTTT,CASSLRSGTTDTQYF
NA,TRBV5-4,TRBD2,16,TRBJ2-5,TGTGCCAGCAGCATCCGTGTGGCGGGAGAACAAGAGACCCAGTACTTC,CASSIRVAGEQETQYF
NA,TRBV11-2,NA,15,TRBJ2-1,TGTGCCAGCAGCTTAGAGGTAGCTGTAGACAATGAGCAGTTCTTC,CASSLEVAVDNEQFF
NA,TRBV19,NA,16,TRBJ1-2,TGTGCCAGTAGCCCCCGACCGACAGGTGTGACCTATGGCTACACCTTC,CASSPRPTGVTYGYTF
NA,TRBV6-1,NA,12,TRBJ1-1,TGTGCCAGCAGTGAAGTAGGGACAGAAGCTTTCTTT,CASSEVGTEAFF
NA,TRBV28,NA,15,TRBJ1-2,TGTGCCAGCAGTCAACCCCGGGAGCTTAACTATGGCTACACCTTC,CASSQPRELNYGYTF
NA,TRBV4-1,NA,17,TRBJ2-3,TGCGCCAGCAGCCAAGATCGGGGGGCAGGGGGCCGGTATACGCAGTATTTT,CASSQDRGAGGRYTQYF
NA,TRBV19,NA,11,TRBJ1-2,TGTGCCAGTAGTACGTTGAGAGGCTACACCTTC,CASSTLRGYTF
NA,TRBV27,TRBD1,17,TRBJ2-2,TGTGCCAGCAGTTGGGGGGCCGGGACAGGGGCTACCGGGGAGCTGTTTTTT,CASSWGAGTGATGELFF
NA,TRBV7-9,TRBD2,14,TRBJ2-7,TGTGCCAGCAGTCCCTCGGGACTAACTGACGAGCAGTACTTC,CASSPSGLTDEQYF
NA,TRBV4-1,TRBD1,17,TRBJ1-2,TGCGCCAGCAGCCAAGTCCCCTCCGGGACAGGTCTTAAAGGCTACACCTTC,CASSQVPSGTGLKGYTF
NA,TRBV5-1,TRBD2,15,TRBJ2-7,TGCGCCAGCAGCTCTCGACTAGCGGGAAGGGACGAGCAGTACTTC,CASSSRLAGRDEQYF
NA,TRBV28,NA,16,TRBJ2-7,TGTGCCAGCAGCTCGGTCGACCTAACGAGCTCCTACGAGCAGTACTTC,CASSSVDLTSSYEQYF
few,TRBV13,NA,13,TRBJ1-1,TGTGCCAGCAGCCGGACAGTTAACACTGAAGCTTTCTTT,CASSRTVNTEAFF
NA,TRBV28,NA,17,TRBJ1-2,TGTGCCAGCAGTTCCCCACTAATGGGGTCAGGGGTCTATGGCTACACCTTC,CASSSPLMGSGVYGYTF
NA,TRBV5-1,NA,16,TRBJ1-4,TGCGCCAGCAGCTTGACAGGGCGGGCAACTAATGAAAAACTGTTTTTT,CASSLTGRATNEKLFF
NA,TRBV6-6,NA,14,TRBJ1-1,TGTGCCAGCAGTTACGGTTCCGCGAACACTGAAGCTTTCTTT,CASSYGSANTEAFF
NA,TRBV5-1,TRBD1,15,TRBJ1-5,TGCGCCAGCAGCTACGGACAGGGGGCCAATCAGCCCCAGCATTTT,CASSYGQGANQPQHF
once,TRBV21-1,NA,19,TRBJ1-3,TGTGCCAGCAGCAAACTAGGGCTAAGGGACAGGGCGTATGGAAACACCATATATTTT,CASSKLGLRDRAYGNTIYF
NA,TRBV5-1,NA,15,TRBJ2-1,TGCGCCAGCAGCCCCGACAGGACTCCCTACAATGAGCAGTTCTTC,CASSPDRTPYNEQFF
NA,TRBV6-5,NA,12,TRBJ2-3,TGTGCCAGCAGTGAGGTTGGCGATACGCAGTATTTT,CASSEVGDTQYF
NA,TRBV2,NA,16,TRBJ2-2,TGTGCCAGCAGTCTTAACAGGGCGACGGGCACCGGGGAGCTGTTTTTT,CASSLNRATGTGELFF
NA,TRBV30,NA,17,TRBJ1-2,TGTGCCTGGAGTGCCCCCACGACAGCACCCACCTCCTATGGCTACACCTTC,CAWSAPTTAPTSYGYTF
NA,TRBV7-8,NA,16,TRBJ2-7,TGTGCCAGCAGCTTAGGGCAGAGCCTGGGCTCCTACGAGCAGTACTTC,CASSLGQSLGSYEQYF
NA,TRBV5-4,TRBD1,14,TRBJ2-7,TGTGCCAGCAGCTTGCGGGACAGGGACTACGAGCAGTACTTC,CASSLRDRDYEQYF
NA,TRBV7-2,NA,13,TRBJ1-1,TGTGCCAGCAGCTTAGCACAATACACTGAAGCTTTCTTT,CASSLAQYTEAFF
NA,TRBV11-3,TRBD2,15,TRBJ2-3,TGTGCCAGCAGCTGGGGACTAGCGGGAATTGGAACGCAGTATTTT,CASSWGLAGIGTQYF
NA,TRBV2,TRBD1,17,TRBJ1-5,TGTGCCAGCAGTGGGGCGCCGGACAGGGGGATCAATCAGCCCCAGCATTTT,CASSGAPDRGINQPQHF
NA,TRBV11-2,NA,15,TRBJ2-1,TGTGCCAGCAGCTTTTCGGCGGCGCAATACAATGAGCAGTTCTTC,CASSFSAAQYNEQFF
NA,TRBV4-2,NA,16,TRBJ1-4,TGTGCCAGCAGCCAACCCCTCATAACAACTAATGAAAAACTGTTTTTT,CASSQPLITTNEKLFF
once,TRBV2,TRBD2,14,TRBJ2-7,TGTGCCAGCGAGAGGACTAGCGGGAGGAACGAGCAGTACTTC,CASERTSGRNEQYF
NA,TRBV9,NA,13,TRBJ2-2,TGTGCCAGCAGCGAGTCCGGGGCCGGGGAGCTGTTTTTT,CASSESGAGELFF
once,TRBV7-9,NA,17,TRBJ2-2,TGTGCCAGCAGCTTATTCACGGGGGGCGCGGCCACCGGGGAGCTGTTTTTT,CASSLFTGGAATGELFF